The rows below give T cell receptor beta chains drawn from one sample of a study of OX40 agonist ivuxolimab in advanced cancers. Data came from immunoSEQ multiplex PCR; TCRdb stores just in-frame clones and leaves some out. The sample lists about 73,000 clones, 86% occurring once. The sample in question was CD4+ or CD8+ T cells sorted from blood, obtained in a trial of the OX40 agonist ivuxolimab. The receptors shown here come from an adult with an advanced solid tumor such as melanoma, head and neck, liver or kidney cancer. Each CDR3 is given with its conserved first and last residue. The D gene is left open where the match is weak. Clone size appears in some rows only: once, few, many, or a class for an expanded clone.

CASRMDRSSNQPQHF TGTGCCAGTCGAATGGACAGGTCCTCGAATCAGCCCCAGCATTTT TRBV19 TRBD1 TRBJ1-5 .
CASSGRLGNTEAFF TGCGCCAGCAGCGGGAGGCTGGGAAACACTGAAGCTTTCTTT TRBV5-1 . TRBJ1-1 .
CASSVVAGGFTGELFF TGTGCCAGCAGCGTAGTAGCGGGAGGTTTCACCGGGGAGCTGTTTTTT TRBV9 TRBD2 TRBJ2-2 .
CASSSSTLNTEAFF TGTGCCAGCAGCTCATCGACACTGAACACTGAAGCTTTCTTT TRBV11-3 . TRBJ1-1 .
CASSPTGATSSGNTIYF TGTGCCAGCAGCCCTACAGGGGCGACCAGCTCTGGAAACACCATATATTTT TRBV5-8 TRBD1 TRBJ1-3 .
CASSRGDYSNQPQHF TGTGCCAGCAGCCGTGGGGATTATAGCAATCAGCCCCAGCATTTT TRBV9 . TRBJ1-5 once
CASSIRGGNTDTQYF TGTGCCAGTAGTATACGGGGAGGGAACACAGATACGCAGTATTTT TRBV19 TRBD2 TRBJ2-3 .
CASSLDGPTGELFF TGTGCCAGCAGCCTCGACGGTCCCACCGGGGAGCTGTTTTTT TRBV11-2 . TRBJ2-2 .
CASTNRVTYEQYF TGTGCCAGCACAAACAGGGTTACCTACGAGCAGTACTTC TRBV27 . TRBJ2-7 few
CASSPPVSRANTGELFF TGTGCCAGCTCACCACCCGTAAGCAGAGCGAACACCGGGGAGCTGTTTTTT TRBV18 . TRBJ2-2 .
CASSLALAGVGTDTQYF TGTGCCAGCAGCTTAGCTCTAGCGGGAGTGGGCACAGATACGCAGTATTTT TRBV11-3 TRBD2 TRBJ2-3 .
CASSYRGGIPSEQYF TGTGCCAGCAGTTACCGGGGGGGGATACCTAGCGAGCAGTACTTC TRBV6-5 TRBD2 TRBJ2-7 once
CATKGGHGELFF TGTGCCACCAAGGGGGGACACGGGGAGCTGTTTTTT TRBV7-7 . TRBJ2-2 .
CASSSGGGPLNTEAFF TGTGCCAGCAGTTCCGGAGGCGGACCGCTGAACACTGAAGCTTTCTTT TRBV28 . TRBJ1-1 .
CASSPGQISSYTF TGTGCCAGCAGCCCCGGACAGATAAGTAGCTACACCTTC TRBV6-5 . TRBJ1-2 .
CASSERTAYGYTF TGTGCCAGCAGTGAACGGACCGCTTATGGCTACACCTTC TRBV6-1 . TRBJ1-2 .
CASSLNGNTGELFF TGTGCCAGCAGCTTAAACGGGAACACCGGGGAGCTGTTTTTT TRBV7-9 . TRBJ2-2 few
CASSLTGQGTEAFF TGTGCCAGCAGCTTAACGGGGCAGGGCACTGAAGCTTTCTTT TRBV7-2 . TRBJ1-1 .
CASSLGADNSPLHF TGTGCCAGCAGCTTAGGAGCGGACAATTCACCCCTCCACTTT TRBV7-3 . TRBJ1-6 .
CASSLAGSGYNEQFF TGTGCCAGCAGTTTAGCGGGTTCGGGGTACAATGAGCAGTTCTTC TRBV28 . TRBJ2-1 .
CAWSGGTGVRDTEAFF TGTGCCTGGAGTGGGGGGACAGGGGTGCGGGACACTGAAGCTTTCTTT TRBV30 TRBD1 TRBJ1-1 few
CASSPPGKNQPQHF TGTGCCAGCTCACCACCGGGGAAGAATCAGCCCCAGCATTTT TRBV18 . TRBJ1-5 .
CASSGTDPGVAFF TGTGCCAGCAGCGGAACGGACCCCGGCGTAGCTTTCTTT TRBV9 . TRBJ1-1 .
CASRKTGFPDTQYF TGTGCCAGTAGGAAGACAGGGTTCCCAGATACGCAGTATTTT TRBV19 TRBD1 TRBJ2-3 .
CASSLSSGRGSYEQYF TGTGCCAGCAGCCTAAGCTCGGGCAGGGGGTCCTACGAGCAGTACTTC TRBV7-2 TRBD1 TRBJ2-7 .
CSLAGETQYF TGCAGCCTGGCCGGGGAGACCCAGTACTTC TRBV29-1 . TRBJ2-5 .
CASSLRGSNYGYTF TGTGCCAGCAGTTTAAGGGGTTCTAACTATGGCTACACCTTC TRBV28 . TRBJ1-2 .
CASRVSAGAGNTEAFF TGTGCCAGCAGGGTTAGCGCAGGTGCGGGGAACACTGAAGCTTTCTTT TRBV2 . TRBJ1-1 .
CASRTGQGIDTQYF TGTGCCAGCAGAACGGGACAGGGAATAGATACGCAGTATTTT TRBV27 TRBD1 TRBJ2-3 .
CAGRGHGLQETQYF TGTGCCGGTAGGGGACACGGCTTACAAGAGACCCAGTACTTC TRBV6-1 . TRBJ2-5 .
CARESGSNQPQHF TGCGCCAGGGAGTCGGGTAGCAATCAGCCCCAGCATTTT TRBV5-1 . TRBJ1-5 .
CASSSRGGVSSNTGELFF TGTGCCAGCAGCTCCCGGGGCGGGGTATCCTCGAACACCGGGGAGCTGTTTTTT TRBV7-3 . TRBJ2-2 few
CATSREKILEQYF TGTGCCACCAGCAGAGAAAAAATCCTAGAGCAGTACTTC TRBV15 . TRBJ2-7 once
CASSRDSRYNEQFF TGTGCCAGTAGCCGGGACAGTCGATACAATGAGCAGTTCTTC TRBV19 TRBD1 TRBJ2-1 .
CASSGGQGFGTF TGTGCCAGCAGCGGGGGACAGGGGTTTGGCACCTTC TRBV9 TRBD1 TRBJ1-2 .
CASSSPRGKRRNEQFF TGTGCCAGCAGTTCCCCCCGTGGGAAACGTCGGAATGAGCAGTTCTTC TRBV28 . TRBJ2-1 .